These T cell receptor beta chains were read from a single sample in a study of blood T cells in healthy people across ages. TCRdb redid the calling of the 5' RACE reads with MiXCR, one entry per CDR3 protein. The table has about 680,000 distinct CDR3 sequences, 45% to 50% seen once. Sequenced material: blood. These receptors were collected from a woman aged 55-70 years in good health. Both conserved end residues are part of each CDR3. D genes are given only for firm matches. Not every row has a clone size; where given, it reads once, few, many or a size class.

. . TRBJ1-6 TRBV7-2 TGTGCCAGCAGCTCCCCCGGGGGGATTCCTTATAATTCACCCCTCCACTTT CASSSPGGIPYNSPLHF
few TRBD2 TRBJ2-7 TRBV27 TGTGCCAGCAGTTTATCGGGGGAGGGGAGGTACAATGAGCAGTACTTC CASSLSGEGRYNEQYF
. TRBD2 TRBJ2-3 TRBV27 TGTGCCAGCAGTTCTGTCCCTAGCGGTTCAGATACGCAGTATTTT CASSSVPSGSDTQYF
. TRBD2 TRBJ2-1 TRBV7-3 TGTGCCAGCAGCTTAGAGTTTTCCGACGGGAGGGAGGGAAATGAGCAGTTCTTC CASSLEFSDGREGNEQFF
few TRBD1 TRBJ2-5 TRBV11-2 TGTGCCAGCAGCTTACCCCGGACAGGGGAAGAGACCCAGTACTTC CASSLPRTGEETQYF
few . TRBJ2-7 TRBV14 TGTGCCAGCAGCCGGGGGTGGGCCTACGAGCAGTACTTC CASSRGWAYEQYF
. TRBD2 TRBJ2-7 TRBV7-2 TGTGCCAGCAGCTTTAGTGCGGGAGCACTCCACGAGCAGTACTTC CASSFSAGALHEQYF
. . TRBJ2-1 TRBV20-1 TGCAGTGCTATAAGCGGAGTTAATGAGCAGTTCTTC CSAISGVNEQFF
. . TRBJ2-1 TRBV5-1 TGCGCCAGCAGCTGGGGGCCGGGAGGCGCCAATGAGCAGTTCTTC CASSWGPGGANEQFF
. . TRBJ2-5 TRBV11-1 TGTGCCAGCAGCTTCCCACAGGCGGTCGTGGAGACCCAGTACTTC CASSFPQAVVETQYF
few TRBD2 TRBJ2-5 TRBV20-1 TGCAGTGCTGGTATCGGGACTAGCGGGACCAATGAGCAGTACTTC CSAGIGTSGTNEQYF